This entry concerns a single T cell receptor beta chain. Its antigen is unidentified. The assay was immunoSEQ multiplex PCR, and TCRdb's table has in-frame clones only and misses some. In the table there are tens of thousands of clones, under 80% of which are singletons. This specimen comes from a study of radiotherapy plus CTLA-4 blockade in lung cancer. Background on the study: Around a sixth of patients responded objectively, and roughly 30% achieved disease control.

Notes on the study in general: Interferon-beta, together with early blood T cell clone dynamics, reportedly best predicted response.

The CDR3 loop spans 17 amino acids. Unmatched junction bases numbered 1, after V lost 1 base and J lost 0 bases. CDR1 is SEHNR, CDR2 FQNEAQ, per germline (reference sequence). The V and J genes are TRBV7-9 and TRBJ2-6; TRBD2 aligns across 9 bases. The sample consisted of peripheral blood, taken from a patient treated with radiotherapy plus ipilimumab. This sequence originates from a human donor with non-small cell lung cancer who had a partial response to radiotherapy plus ipilimumab. Some clones in this sample may be carry-over from other donors' samples. The CDR3 reads CASSLGAGGSGANVLTF. The CDR3, as DNA: TGTGCCAGCAGCTTAGGAGCGGGGGGCTCTGGGGCCAACGTCCTGACTTTC.